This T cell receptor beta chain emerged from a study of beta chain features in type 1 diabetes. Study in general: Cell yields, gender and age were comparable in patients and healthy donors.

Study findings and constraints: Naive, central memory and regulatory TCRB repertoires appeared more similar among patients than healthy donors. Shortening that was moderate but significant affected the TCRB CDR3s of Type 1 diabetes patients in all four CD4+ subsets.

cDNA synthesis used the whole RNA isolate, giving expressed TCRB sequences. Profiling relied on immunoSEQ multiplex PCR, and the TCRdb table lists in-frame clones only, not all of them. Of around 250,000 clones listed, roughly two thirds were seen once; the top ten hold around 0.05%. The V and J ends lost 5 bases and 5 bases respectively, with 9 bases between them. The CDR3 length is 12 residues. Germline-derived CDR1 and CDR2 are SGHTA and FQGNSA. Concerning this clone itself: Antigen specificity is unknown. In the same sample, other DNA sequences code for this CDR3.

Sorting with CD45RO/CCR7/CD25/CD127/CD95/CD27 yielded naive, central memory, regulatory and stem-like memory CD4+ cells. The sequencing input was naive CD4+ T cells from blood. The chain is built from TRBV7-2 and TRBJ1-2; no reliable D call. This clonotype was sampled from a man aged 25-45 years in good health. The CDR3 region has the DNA TGTGCCAGCAGCCCGACGGTTTATGGCTACACCTTC. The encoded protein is CASSPTVYGYTF.